This entry lists 29 T cell receptor beta chains sequenced from one sample in a study of OX40 agonist ivuxolimab in advanced cancers. Method: immunoSEQ multiplex PCR; TCRdb's copy keeps in-frame clones and lacks some. The sample yields approximately 57,000 clones, 83% seen once. Sample: CD4+ or CD8+ T cells sorted from blood, taken in a trial of the OX40 agonist ivuxolimab. Receptors were obtained from an adult with an advanced solid tumor such as melanoma, head and neck, liver or kidney cancer.

The chain couples TRBV7-9 to TRBJ1-1, with 10 bases matching TRBD1. The CDR3 is 19 amino acids. V was clipped by 5 bases and J by 1 base; unmatched bases: 16. Germline CDR1 is SEHNR and CDR2 is FQNEAQ (reference sequence). The DNA of the CDR3 is TGTGCCAGCAGCAAGCGGAGGGGACAGGGGAATCCTCCGAACACTGAAGCTTTCTTT. Translation: CASSKRRGQGNPPNTEAFF.

V gene TRBV4-2 combines with J gene TRBJ1-5; 7 bases match TRBD1. The ends lost 4 bases at V and 10 bases at J; junction bases unmatched: 16. The V gene's germline CDR1 is LGHNA and CDR2 YNFKEQ. CDR3 size: 16 residues. The CDR3: CASSPRGWDSPGPQHF. CDR3 DNA sequence: TGTGCCAGCAGCCCCAGGGGGTGGGACAGTCCAGGACCCCAGCATTTT.

The chain is built from TRBV10-1 and TRBJ2-3; D remains ambiguous. This CDR3 has 15 amino acids. The V and J ends lost 6 bases and 2 bases respectively, with 15 bases between them. CDR1 WNHNN and CDR2 SYGVQD come from the germline V gene (reference sequence). CDR3 in DNA: TGCGCCAGCAGCCCGGCCTCAGGCCCCACAGATACGCAGTATTTT. Amino acid sequence: CASSPASGPTDTQYF.

The chain has TRBV21-1 and TRBJ2-5. TRBV21-1 is shown as a pseudogene. The CDR3 spans 18 residues. CDR3 amino acids: CASSKGETEDALQETQYF. The CDR3 nucleotides are TGTGCCAGCAGTAAAGGGGAAACCGAAGACGCACTCCAAGAGACCCAGTACTTC.

V is TRBV4-1 and J is TRBJ2-7; D gene uncertain. Trimming stripped 1 base from V and 2 bases from J, with 12 bases between. Germline-derived CDR1 and CDR2 are MGHRA and YSYEKL. The CDR3 loop spans 15 amino acids. CDR3 loop: CASSQGLAAPYEQYF. CDR3 coding DNA: TGCGCCAGCAGCCAAGGATTGGCAGCCCCCTACGAGCAGTACTTC.

The chain uses TRBV9 and TRBJ2-6; D not resolved. Germline V gene data show CDR1 as SGDLS and CDR2 as YYNGEE. The CDR3 contains 18 residues. V lost 0 bases and J lost 0, with 13 bases in between. CDR3 residues: CASSVDGHPNSGANVLTF. DNA for the CDR3: TGTGCCAGCAGCGTAGACGGGCACCCAAACTCTGGGGCCAACGTCCTGACTTTC.

CDR3 loop: CASTRGVSGANVLTF. As DNA, the CDR3 is TGTGCCAGCACGCGGGGAGTCTCTGGGGCCAACGTCCTGACTTTC. The chain employs TRBV2 and TRBJ2-6, with a possible D match to TRBD2 (6 bases). V was shortened by 7 bases and J by 0 bases, with 10 bases between the two germline ends. CDR3 length equals 15 residues. Germline V lookup: CDR1 SNHLY, CDR2 FYNNEI.

This clone was seen only a few times. V gene TRBV5-1 combines with J gene TRBJ2-1; TRBD2 matches 10 bases. Germline V gives CDR1 SGHRS, CDR2 YFSETQ. The CDR3 has 14 amino acids. V shed 3 bases and J 9 bases; nucleotides not matched to a gene: 6. The CDR3 coding sequence is TGCGCCAGCAGCTCGGGACTAGCGTTTAGTGAGCAGTTCTTC. As protein: CASSSGLAFSEQFF.

The chain joins TRBV4-2 to TRBJ1-1, with 10 bases fitting TRBD1. Germline CDR1 reads LGHNA; CDR2 reads YNFKEQ. The V segment lost 5 bases and the J segment 9 bases; nucleotides outside the gene matches: 12. The CDR3 spans 15 residues. CDR3 sequence reads: CASSGSGTGEMKAFF. The CDR3 DNA follows: TGTGCCAGCAGCGGCAGCGGGACAGGGGAAATGAAAGCTTTCTTT.

CDR3 sequence reads: CASSLNGGDSSYEQYF. DNA for the CDR3: TGTGCCAGCAGCTTGAACGGCGGCGACAGCTCCTACGAGCAGTACTTC. V usage is TRBV5-5 and J usage is TRBJ2-7; a possible D gene is TRBD1 (5 bases). Trimming removed 1 base at V and 0 bases at J, with 14 bases between. The CDR3 is 16 amino acids. Germline V lookup: CDR1 SGHKS, CDR2 YYEKEE (reference sequence).

This rearrangement joins TRBV6-5 to TRBJ2-7, with 8 positions matching TRBD1. The ends lost 7 bases at V and 1 base at J; junction bases unmatched: 9. Germline V gene sequence: CDR1 MNHEY, CDR2 SVGAGI. This CDR3 region has 15 residues. The CDR3 is CASIAGTGTSYEQYF. The CDR3 DNA reads TGTGCCAGCATTGCCGGGACAGGAACTTCCTACGAGCAGTACTTC.

This sequence joins TRBV5-1 and TRBJ2-2; TRBD2 matches at 10 bases. The germline CDR1 and CDR2 sequences are SGHRS and YFSETQ. The CDR3 has 16 residues. Germline trimming cut 1 base from V and 7 bases from J; bases unmatched to any gene: 7. CDR3 DNA sequence: TGCGCCAGCAGCTTGACTAGCGGGATAAGCAGCGGGGAGCTGTTTTTT. It is translated as CASSLTSGISSGELFF.

The V and J genes are TRBV6-5 and TRBJ2-7; the D is unclear. This CDR3 spans 15 amino acids. The V end was cut by 2 bases, the J end by 2 bases, with 13 bases between. Germline loops: CDR1 MNHEY, CDR2 SVGAGI. The CDR3 DNA is TGTGCCAGCAGTTACGCAAGAGCTACTCCCTACGAGCAGTACTTC. Translating gives CASSYARATPYEQYF.

There are a few counts of this clone. CDR3 sequence: CASSLGNTDTQYF. In nucleotides, the CDR3 is TGTGCCAGCAGCTTAGGCAACACAGATACGCAGTATTTT. The V and J genes are TRBV11-3 and TRBJ2-3; D call uncertain. CDR1 and CDR2 (germline): SGHNT, YENEEA. The germline V and J ends were trimmed by 1 base and 2 bases, with 4 bases remaining between them. The CDR3 has 13 residues.

This chain connects TRBV6-6 to TRBJ1-2, with TRBD1 matching over 9 bases. CDR3 length: 15 residues. J was trimmed by 4 bases and V by 4 bases; bases with no gene match: 7. CDR1 MNHNY and CDR2 SVGAGI come from the germline V gene (reference sequence). CDR3 amino acids: CASSLGTGQAYGYTF. DNA for the CDR3: TGTGCCAGCAGTTTAGGGACAGGGCAGGCCTATGGCTACACCTTC.

This CDR3 reads CASTRLAGSNEQFF. DNA of the CDR3: TGTGCCAGCACCCGACTAGCGGGCAGCAATGAGCAGTTCTTC. The rearrangement joins TRBV5-5 to TRBJ2-1; TRBD2 matches 10 bases. Germline lookup yields CDR1 SGHKS and CDR2 YYEKEE (reference sequence). CDR3 length: 14 amino acids. The ends lost 6 bases at V and 6 bases at J; junction bases unmatched: 6.

J is TRBJ1-6 and V is TRBV10-3; D remains ambiguous. Trimming cost V 7 bases and J 0 bases, with 10 bases left between them. Germline V gives CDR1 ENHRY, CDR2 SYGVKD. The CDR3 runs 15 residues. Written as DNA, the CDR3 is TGTGCCATCAAGTCGGGGAGCTCCTATAATTCACCCCTCCACTTT. It codes for CAIKSGSSYNSPLHF.

This clone was found a few times. CDR3 in DNA: TGTGCCAGCAGCAACCGGACCGGGGAGCTGTTTTTT. This codes for CASSNRTGELFF. V and J are TRBV11-2 and TRBJ2-2; D uncertain. V dropped 5 bases and J dropped 5 bases, with 6 bases sitting between them. The CDR3 length is 12 residues. CDR1 and CDR2 (germline): SGHAT, FQNNGV.

The V and J genes are TRBV19 and TRBJ2-7, with D perhaps TRBD2 (5 bases). Germline CDR1 LNHDA, CDR2 SQIVND (reference sequence). The CDR3 has 13 amino acids. Deletions cut 5 bases from V and 3 bases from J, with 11 bases between. For the CDR3, the DNA is TGTGCCAGTAGTCAAGGACTGTACTACGAGCAGTACTTC. This sequence encodes CASSQGLYYEQYF.

V is TRBV14 and J is TRBJ1-4, with D unresolved. Germline loops: CDR1 SGHDN, CDR2 FVKESK. CDR3 length: 16 residues. The V end lost 1 base, the J end lost 5 bases, and 14 bases lay between the germline ends. This CDR3 is CASSQVGSHWNEKLFF. The CDR3 nucleotides read TGTGCCAGCAGCCAAGTGGGTTCTCATTGGAATGAAAAACTGTTTTTT.

V usage is TRBV30 and J usage is TRBJ2-5; 11 nucleotides align to TRBD1. Germline V gives CDR1 GTSNPN, CDR2 SVGIG (reference sequence). Losses at the gene ends were 2 bases for V and 6 bases for J; bases not matched to a gene: 5. The CDR3 spans 14 residues. The DNA for the CDR3 is TGTGCCTGGAGTTGGACAGGGGGCGGAAAGACCCAGTACTTC. This gives the protein CAWSWTGGGKTQYF.

This clone showed up just a few times. This chain links TRBV18 with TRBJ1-2, with no clear D. Germline V gene lookup returns CDR1 KGHSH and CDR2 LQKENI. Trimming removed 1 base at V and 2 bases at J, with 17 bases between. The CDR3 has 17 residues. CDR3 region: CASSPLHSPDKNYGYTF. The DNA for the CDR3 is TGTGCCAGCTCACCACTACATTCCCCTGACAAGAACTATGGCTACACCTTC.

This chain connects TRBV5-1 to TRBJ2-3; 15 bases agree with TRBD2. With 4 bases clipped from V and 6 bases from J, the junction kept 6 bases outside the gene matches. Germline lookup yields CDR1 SGHRS and CDR2 YFSETQ. This CDR3 contains 16 residues. As DNA, the CDR3 is TGCGCCAGCAGCGTCGGGACTAGCGGGAGGATGGATACGCAGTATTTT. Translating it yields CASSVGTSGRMDTQYF.

The chain joins TRBV10-3 to TRBJ2-1; TRBD2 matches 7 bases. CDR3 length: 14 amino acids. Per germline, CDR1 ENHRY and CDR2 SYGVKD. V trimming: 10 bases; J trimming: 4 bases; junction bases outside the gene matches: 10. The CDR3 loop reads CASSLAVTYNEQFF. In DNA form, the CDR3 reads TGTGCCAGCAGCCTAGCGGTCACTTACAATGAGCAGTTCTTC.

The chain is built from TRBV30 and TRBJ2-1, with a tentative D call TRBD2 (6 bases). Trimming left V 0 bases short and J 0 bases short, with 24 bases between. CDR3 length equals 20 residues. CDR1 and CDR2 from the germline V gene are GTSNPN and SVGIG (reference sequence). The CDR3 bases are TGTGCCTGGAGTGTAAATTTCTTTTGGGGGAGGAAGAGCTCCTACAATGAGCAGTTCTTC. Residues: CAWSVNFFWGRKSSYNEQFF. Full variable domain (rest looked up from reference TRBV30 and TRBJ2-1): SQTIHQWPATLVQPVGSPLSLECTVEGTSNPNLYWYRQAAGRGLQLLFYSVGIGQISSEVPQNLSASRPQDRQFILSSKKLLLSDSGFYLCAWSVNFFWGRKSSYNEQFFGPGTRLTVL.

The chain couples TRBV5-1 to TRBJ2-6; 7 bases align to TRBD1. CDR1 and CDR2 (germline): SGHRS, YFSETQ. There are 16 residues in the CDR3. V shed 6 bases and J 0 bases; nucleotides not matched to a gene: 6. For the CDR3, the DNA is TGCGCCAGCAATCGACAGGGCCACTCTGGGGCCAACGTCCTGACTTTC. It specifies CASNRQGHSGANVLTF.

The V call is TRBV14, the J call TRBJ2-7; D possibly corresponds to TRBD1 (6 bases). Per germline, CDR1 SGHDN and CDR2 FVKESK. Trimming cost V 0 bases and J 6 bases, with 15 bases left between them. This CDR3 spans 15 amino acids. The CDR3 region has the DNA TGTGCCAGCAGCCAAGATTTTACAGGGAGAATCGAGCAGTACTTC. Amino acids: CASSQDFTGRIEQYF.

J is TRBJ2-7 and V is TRBV27; the D gene could be TRBD1 or TRBD2 (7 bases each). Germline CDR1 reads MNHEY; CDR2 reads SMNVEV (reference sequence). The length of the CDR3 is 13 residues. With 4 bases removed from V and 3 bases from J, the gap between germline ends came to 10 bases. DNA for the CDR3: TGTGCCAGCAGTTCAGGGGGGGGCTACGAGCAGTACTTC. This codes for CASSSGGGYEQYF.

The V call is TRBV28, the J call TRBJ1-3; D perhaps matches TRBD1 (5 bases). The V gene lost 5 bases and the J gene lost 2 bases, with 16 bases spanning the gap. This CDR3 has 16 residues. Germline-derived CDR1 and CDR2 are MDHEN and SYDVKM. The CDR3 here is CASSQWDAGPGNTIYF. The CDR3 DNA follows: TGTGCCAGCAGTCAATGGGACGCTGGCCCTGGAAACACCATATATTTT.